This T cell receptor (beta chain) was identified in a study of cytomegalovirus exposure and HLA in healthy donors. Study-wide findings and caveats: Later, an analysis found that TCR clusters from the first cohort tended to co-occur in the roughly 110 validation repertoires. Confirmation in vitro established that a few CMV-associated chains were specific for CMV antigens. Cytomegalovirus status, reportedly, was diagnosed with high specificity and sensitivity by the classifier. The study recorded 164 TCR beta chains that were cytomegalovirus-associated.

Repertoires were generated with immunoSEQ multiplex PCR, while TCRdb's copy carries only in-frame clones and drops some. The table shows about 140,000 clones, with 70% to 90% occurring only once. On this clone itself: Its matching antigen is unknown.

The source material was PBMCs. The sequence came from a man aged 18 to 35 in good health and CMV-seronegative.

The CDR3 protein is CSVVDRGPAYEQYF. In DNA form, the CDR3 reads TGCAGCGTTGTCGATAGGGGGCCCGCCTACGAGCAGTACTTC. J is TRBJ2-7 and V is TRBV29-1, with 7 bases identical to TRBD1. CDR1 is SQVTM and CDR2 is ANQGSEA in the germline V gene. The CDR3 covers 14 residues. Unmatched junction bases numbered 8, after V lost 4 bases and J lost 2 bases.